Sequencing of this T cell receptor (beta chain) was carried out in a study of blood T cell repertoires in COVID-19. Study information: Samples representing acute and convalescent COVID-19 were sourced from the United States, Italy and Spain. Nucleic acid was either cDNA or gDNA, and it came from T cells, B-cell-depleted T cells, or PBMCs.

This clone was detected only a few times. This CDR3 spans 15 amino acids. The V and J ends lost 4 bases and 0 bases respectively, with 13 bases between them. In germline, CDR1 is SQVTM, CDR2 ANQGSEA. Clones were sequenced by immunoSEQ multiplex PCR, and TCRdb holds only the in-frame ones, with some missing. The repertoire holds tens of thousands of clones, 75% to 85% seen once, with more than 45% in the top ten. This receptor was obtained from a human donor in a cohort sampled during active COVID-19. This chain joins TRBV29-1 and TRBJ1-5; maybe TRBD1 (5 bases). Sequencing input: peripheral blood. Here the CDR3 reads CSVVQDPYSNQPQHF. In nucleotides, the CDR3 is TGCAGCGTTGTACAGGACCCATATAGCAATCAGCCCCAGCATTTT.